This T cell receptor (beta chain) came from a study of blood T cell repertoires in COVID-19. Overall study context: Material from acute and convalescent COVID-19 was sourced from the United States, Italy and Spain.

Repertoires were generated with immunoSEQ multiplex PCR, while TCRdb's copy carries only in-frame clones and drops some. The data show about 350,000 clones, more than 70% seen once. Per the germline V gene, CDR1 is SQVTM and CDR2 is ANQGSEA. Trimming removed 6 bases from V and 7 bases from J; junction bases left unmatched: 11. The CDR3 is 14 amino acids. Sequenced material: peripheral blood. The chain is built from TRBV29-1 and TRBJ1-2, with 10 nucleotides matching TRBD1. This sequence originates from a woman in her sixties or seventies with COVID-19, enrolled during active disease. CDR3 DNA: TGCAGCGTAAATGGGGGACAGGGGTCCCCTGGCTACACCTTC. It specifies CSVNGGQGSPGYTF.